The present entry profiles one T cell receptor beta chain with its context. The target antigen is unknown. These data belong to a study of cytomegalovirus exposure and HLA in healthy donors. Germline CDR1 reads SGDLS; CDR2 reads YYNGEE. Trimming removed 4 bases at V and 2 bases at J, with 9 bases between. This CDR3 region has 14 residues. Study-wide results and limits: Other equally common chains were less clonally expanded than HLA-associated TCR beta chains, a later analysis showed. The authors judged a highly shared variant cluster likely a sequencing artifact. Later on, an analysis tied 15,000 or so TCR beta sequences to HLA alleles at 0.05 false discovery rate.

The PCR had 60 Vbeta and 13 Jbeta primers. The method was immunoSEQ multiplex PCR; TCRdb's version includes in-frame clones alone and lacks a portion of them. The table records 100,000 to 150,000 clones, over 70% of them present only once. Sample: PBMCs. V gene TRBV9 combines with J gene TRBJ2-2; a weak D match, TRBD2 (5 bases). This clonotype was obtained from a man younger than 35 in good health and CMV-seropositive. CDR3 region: CASSLAGNTGELFF. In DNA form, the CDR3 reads TGTGCCAGCAGCCTCGCGGGTAACACCGGGGAGCTGTTTTTT.